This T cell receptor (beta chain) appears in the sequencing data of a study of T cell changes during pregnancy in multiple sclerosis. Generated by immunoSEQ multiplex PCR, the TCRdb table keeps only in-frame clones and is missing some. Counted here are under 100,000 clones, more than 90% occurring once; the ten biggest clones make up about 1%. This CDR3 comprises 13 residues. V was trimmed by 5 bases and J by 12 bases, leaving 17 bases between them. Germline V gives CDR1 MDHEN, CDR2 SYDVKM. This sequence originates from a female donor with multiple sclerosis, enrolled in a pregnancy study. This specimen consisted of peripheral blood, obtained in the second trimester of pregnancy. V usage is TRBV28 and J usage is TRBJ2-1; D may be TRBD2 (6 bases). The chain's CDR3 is CASSPSRAGPQFF. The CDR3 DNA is TGTGCCAGCAGTCCCTCTCGTGCGGGACCGCAGTTCTTC.